What follows are 3 T cell receptor beta chains derived from one specimen sequenced in a study of CD8+CD57+ T cells in acquired aplastic anemia. The authors sequenced patients whose flow cytometry had shown CD8+CD57+ cell expansion. Genomic DNA acted as the template from which TCR beta VDJ combination and CDR3 sequence profiling were carried out. TCRdb called the reads again in MiXCR, with one record for every CDR3 protein. The top ten hold 1.3% of the sample, which has approximately 300,000 distinct CDR3 sequences, roughly 61% seen once. The source material was sorted CD4+, CD8+, or CD8+CD57+ T cells (not recorded which) from PBMCs. Receptor source: a human donor with aplastic anemia.

The chain carries TRBV2 and TRBJ1-2; a possible D gene is TRBD1 (5 bases). The germline gives CDR1 SNHLY, CDR2 FYNNEI. The CDR3 contains 12 residues. With 1 base removed from V and 7 bases from J, the gap between germline ends came to 7 bases. DNA of the CDR3: TGTGCCAGCAGTGAAGGGGGGGTTGGCTACACCTTC. Amino acid sequence: CASSEGGVGYTF.

The rearrangement joins TRBV10-3 to TRBJ2-5, with a weak D call TRBD2 (6 bases). V was cut by 2 bases and J by 5 bases, with 6 bases left in between. This CDR3 is built from 12 residues. Germline V lookup: CDR1 ENHRY, CDR2 SYGVKD. CDR3 region: CAISERGETQYF. The CDR3 DNA is TGTGCCATCAGTGAGCGGGGGGAGACCCAGTACTTC.

With regard to this clonotype: At one of its ends the junction is not consistent with the germline gene, which may arise from a read error. The chain uses TRBV7-9 and TRBJ2-1; TRBD2 matches 13 bases. The CDR3 totals 18 residues. The V gene's germline CDR1 is SEHNR and CDR2 FQNEAQ (reference sequence). The CDR3 spells CASSLAGTSGTPYNEQFF. DNA of the CDR3: TGCGCCAGCAGCTTAGCGGGGACTAGCGGGACACCCTACAATGAGCAGTTCTTC. Full variable domain (rest looked up from reference TRBV7-9 and TRBJ2-1): DTGVSQNPRHKITKRGQNVTFRCDPISEHNRLYWYRQTLGQGPEFLTYFQNEAQLEKSRLLSDRFSAERPKGSFSTLEIQRTEQGDSAMYLCASSLAGTSGTPYNEQFFGPGTRLTVL.